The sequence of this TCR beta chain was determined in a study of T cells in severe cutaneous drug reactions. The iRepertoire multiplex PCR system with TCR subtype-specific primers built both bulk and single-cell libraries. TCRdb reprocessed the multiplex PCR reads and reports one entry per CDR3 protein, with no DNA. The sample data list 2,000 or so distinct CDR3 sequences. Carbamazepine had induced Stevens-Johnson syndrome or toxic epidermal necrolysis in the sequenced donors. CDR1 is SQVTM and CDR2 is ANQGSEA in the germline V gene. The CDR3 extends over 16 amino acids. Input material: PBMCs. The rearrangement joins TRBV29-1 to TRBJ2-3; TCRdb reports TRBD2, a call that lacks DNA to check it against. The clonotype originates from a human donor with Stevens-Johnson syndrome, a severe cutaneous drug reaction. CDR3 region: CSVDRGRAGGEDTQYF.